Below, one T cell receptor beta chain is given with its context. The sample is drawn from a study of T cell responses to AZD1222 COVID-19 vaccine. V lost 3 bases to trimming and J lost 4 bases, with 12 bases between them. The CDR3 extends over 13 amino acids. Looked up from germline, CDR1 is SQVTM and CDR2 is ANQGSEA. Method: immunoSEQ multiplex PCR; TCRdb's copy keeps in-frame clones and lacks some. This sample has about 72,000 clones, with roughly 87% found just once. Sequences were derived from peripheral blood, sampled on day 0 of AZD1222 vaccination. The chain is built from TRBV29-1 and TRBJ1-1, with D unclear. This TCR came from an adult in good health. CDR3 residues: CSVDRGAGTEAFF. DNA of the CDR3: TGCAGCGTTGATAGAGGTGCGGGCACTGAAGCTTTCTTT.